A selection of T cell receptor beta chains follows, all from one sample in a study of early T cells in non-severe SARS-CoV-2 infection. TCRdb redid the calling of the 5' RACE reads with MiXCR, one entry per CDR3 protein. The sample contains 68,000 or so distinct CDR3 sequences, 12% of which appear only once. Specimen: whole blood. The receptors derive from an adult who was a healthcare worker with PCR-confirmed SARS-CoV-2 infection or an uninfected control (not recorded which). Both conserved end residues are part of each CDR3. D genes are given only for firm matches. The listing skips clone size in some rows; elsewhere it reads once, few, many or a size class.

>TRBJ1-1|TRBV7-2|few|.
CASSLDPNTEAFF
TGTGCCAGCAGCTTAGATCCGAACACTGAAGCTTTCTTT
>TRBJ1-5|TRBV5-1|.|.
CASSFEFGEQPQHF
TGCGCCAGCAGCTTCGAATTCGGGGAACAGCCCCAGCATTTT
>TRBJ2-7|TRBV30|few|TRBD1
CAARTGPYEQYF
TGTGCCGCAAGGACAGGGCCCTACGAGCAGTACTTC
>TRBJ1-3|TRBV10-3|few|.
CAIWEGGTGNTIYF
TGTGCCATCTGGGAAGGGGGAACTGGAAACACCATATATTTT
>TRBJ2-3|TRBV2|few|TRBD2
CARSGGGATDTQYF
TGTGCCCGTTCTGGCGGGGGGGCGACAGATACGCAGTATTTT
>TRBJ1-1|TRBV27|many|TRBD1
CASRRPPGTGEDTEAFF
TGTGCCAGCAGACGCCCTCCCGGGACAGGGGAGGACACTGAAGCTTTCTTT
>TRBJ2-7|TRBV5-1|few|TRBD1
CASSLFTGGYEQYF
TGCGCCAGCAGCTTGTTTACAGGGGGCTACGAGCAGTACTTC
>TRBJ2-2|TRBV6-5|.|.
CASSYYGFGGDTGELFF
TGTGCCAGCAGTTACTACGGGTTTGGAGGGGACACCGGGGAGCTGTTTTTT
>TRBJ2-1|TRBV12-3/TRBV12-4|.|.
CASSLDLRDGNEQFF
TGTGCCAGCAGTTTAGATTTGCGGGACGGCAATGAGCAGTTCTTC
>TRBJ2-7|TRBV29-1|.|.
CSVQDNSYEQYF
TGCAGCGTCCAAGACAACTCCTACGAGCAGTACTTC
>TRBJ1-2|TRBV12-3/TRBV12-4|.|TRBD1
CASRPGTGGHGYTF
TGTGCCAGCAGGCCAGGGACAGGGGGCCATGGCTACACCTTC
>TRBJ2-2|TRBV7-2|.|TRBD2
CASSTSGGNTGELFF
TGTGCCAGCAGCACTAGCGGGGGAAACACCGGGGAGCTGTTTTTT
>TRBJ2-3|TRBV24-1|few|TRBD2
CATSDASGGYTQYF
TGTGCCACCAGTGATGCTAGCGGGGGTTATACGCAGTATTTT
>TRBJ1-2|TRBV28|many|.
CASSPSLSGMGNANTF
TGTGCCAGCAGCCCTTCGTTGAGCGGAATGGGGAATGCCAACACCTTC
>TRBJ2-7|TRBV3-1|.|.
CASSQDDSASYEQYF
TGTGCCAGCAGCCAAGATGATAGCGCCAGCTACGAGCAGTACTTC
>TRBJ2-2|TRBV13|.|TRBD2
CASSPLAGGNTGELFF
TGTGCCAGCAGCCCCTTAGCGGGGGGGAACACCGGGGAGCTGTTTTTT
>TRBJ1-1|TRBV6-2/TRBV6-3|many|.
CASSYTTVNTEAFF
TGTGCCAGCAGTTACACTACAGTGAACACTGAAGCTTTCTTT
>TRBJ2-7|TRBV28|.|.
CASSLLTGHVYF
TGTGCCAGCAGTTTATTGACAGGTCATGTGTACTTC
>TRBJ1-1|TRBV7-6|few|TRBD1
CASSPWGQGSTEAFF
TGTGCCAGCAGCCCCTGGGGACAGGGAAGCACTGAAGCTTTCTTT
>TRBJ1-4|TRBV6-4|few|.
CASRKDGATNEKLFF
TGTGCCAGCAGGAAAGACGGCGCAACTAATGAAAAACTGTTTTTT
>TRBJ2-7|TRBV5-1|few|.
CASSLVLQGVPWEQYF
TGCGCCAGCAGCTTGGTATTGCAGGGCGTTCCTTGGGAGCAGTACTTC
>TRBJ1-6|TRBV3-1|.|TRBD1
CASSQASQGRNSPLHF
TGTGCCAGCAGCCAAGCCTCACAGGGGAGGAATTCACCCCTCCACTTT
>TRBJ1-1|TRBV20-1|few|TRBD1
CSATGGRGTEAFF
TGCAGTGCTACAGGGGGCAGGGGAACTGAAGCTTTCTTT
>TRBJ2-3|TRBV29-1|.|.
CSVGTGRDTQYF
TGCAGCGTTGGCACAGGGCGAGATACGCAGTATTTT
>TRBJ1-6|TRBV12-3/TRBV12-4|.|.
CASSLKAGASPLHF
TGTGCCAGCAGTTTAAAAGCAGGGGCTTCACCCCTCCACTTT
>TRBJ2-1|TRBV25-1|many|.
CASSEYGGYNEQFF
TGTGCCAGCAGTGAATACGGTGGGTACAATGAGCAGTTCTTC
>TRBJ1-1|TRBV10-2|few|.
CASSEPMATEAFF
TGCGCCAGCAGTGAGCCCATGGCCACTGAAGCTTTCTTT
>TRBJ2-1|TRBV12-3/TRBV12-4|few|TRBD2
CASSIAGGRYEQFF
TGTGCCAGCAGTATAGCGGGGGGGCGATATGAGCAGTTCTTC
>TRBJ2-3|TRBV9|.|.
CASSVEGRSDTQYF
TGTGCCAGCAGCGTAGAAGGCCGATCAGATACGCAGTATTTT
>TRBJ2-7|TRBV12-3/TRBV12-4|.|.
CASSPTGNEQYF
TGTGCCAGCAGTCCAACGGGGAACGAGCAGTACTTC
>TRBJ2-3|TRBV5-1|once|TRBD2
CASGPSGGARDTQYF
TGCGCCAGCGGACCTAGCGGGGGGGCCAGAGATACGCAGTATTTT
>TRBJ2-7|TRBV15|many|TRBD2
CATSRELLANSYEQYF
TGTGCCACCAGCAGAGAGTTACTAGCGAATTCCTACGAGCAGTACTTC
>TRBJ1-1|TRBV3-1|.|.
CASSQGTATEAFF
TGTGCCAGCAGCCAAGGTACAGCGACTGAAGCTTTCTTT
>TRBJ1-1|TRBV19|many|.
CASSIGGGTEAFF
TGTGCCAGTAGTATTGGGGGTGGCACTGAAGCTTTCTTT
>TRBJ2-1|TRBV11-2|few|TRBD1
CASSDRPYNEQFF
TGTGCCAGTTCGGACAGGCCTTACAATGAGCAGTTCTTC
>TRBJ1-6|TRBV14|many|.
CASSQESGASPLHF
TGTGCCAGCAGCCAAGAATCGGGGGCCTCACCCCTCCACTTT
>TRBJ1-6|TRBV7-9|few|TRBD1
CASSLAPGQGIRKNSSLHF
TGTGCCAGCAGCTTAGCACCGGGACAGGGAATTAGGAAGAATTCATCCCTCCACTTT
>TRBJ1-2|TRBV18|few|.
CASSTKQGTVYGYTF
TGTGCCAGCTCAACCAAGCAGGGAACAGTCTATGGCTACACCTTC
>TRBJ2-7|TRBV6-5|.|.
CASSYGSNPYEQYF
TGTGCCAGCAGTTACGGCTCTAACCCCTACGAGCAGTACTTC
>TRBJ1-2|TRBV5-6|many|.
CASSWPGHGYTF
TGTGCCAGCAGCTGGCCTGGCCATGGCTACACCTTC
>TRBJ2-1|TRBV14|.|.
CASSQERASWGASYNEQFF
TGTGCCAGCAGCCAAGAAAGAGCCTCGTGGGGGGCCTCCTACAATGAGCAGTTCTTC
>TRBJ2-7|TRBV6-6|.|.
CASSHSWGGGYEQYF
TGTGCCAGCAGTCACTCGTGGGGGGGCGGGTACGAGCAGTACTTC
>TRBJ2-1|TRBV2|few|.
CASTRTLYNEQFF
TGTGCCAGCACCCGGACACTTTACAATGAGCAGTTCTTC
>TRBJ2-3|TRBV19|many|.
CASSMPPGDTQYF
TGTGCCAGTAGTATGCCGCCGGGTGATACGCAGTATTTT
>TRBJ1-4|TRBV7-2|.|.
CASSLGQGFEKLFF
TGTGCCAGCAGCCTGGGGCAGGGCTTCGAAAAACTGTTTTTT